The 18 T cell receptor beta chains reported below all come from one sample, sequenced in a study of OX40 agonist ivuxolimab in advanced cancers. Sequenced by immunoSEQ multiplex PCR; TCRdb stores in-frame clones only, minus some. The sample has 20,000 to 25,000 clones, roughly 82% seen once. The sample in question was CD4+ or CD8+ T cells sorted from blood, obtained in a trial of the OX40 agonist ivuxolimab. Every receptor here comes from an adult with an advanced solid tumor such as melanoma, head and neck, liver or kidney cancer.

This chain joins TRBV7-3 and TRBJ2-6; a possible D gene is TRBD2 (6 bases). The germline V gene has CDR1 SGHTA and CDR2 FQGTGA. V dropped 5 bases and J dropped 2 bases, with 19 bases sitting between them. The CDR3 consists of 18 residues. The CDR3 here is CASSIVPTWGAGANVLTF. The CDR3 DNA is TGTGCCAGCAGCATAGTACCGACGTGGGGGGCTGGGGCCAACGTCCTGACTTTC.

The chain recombines TRBV2 with TRBJ2-7, with no clear D. Germline assignment: CDR1 SNHLY and CDR2 FYNNEI. The CDR3 consists of 12 residues. The V and J ends lost 8 bases and 2 bases respectively, with 10 bases between them. The CDR3 here is CASRGEPYEQYF. Written as DNA, the CDR3 is TGTGCCAGCCGCGGAGAGCCCTACGAGCAGTACTTC. Looking up the rest from reference TRBV2 and TRBJ2-7 gives the full variable domain: EPEVTQTPSHQVTQMGQEVILRCVPISNHLYFYWYRQILGQKVEFLVSFYNNEISEKSEIFDDQFSVERPDGSNFTLKIRSTKLEDSAMYFCASRGEPYEQYFGPGTRLTVT.

This clone was observed a handful of times. The chain carries TRBV6-4 and TRBJ1-1; the D is unclear. The CDR3 covers 12 residues. The V and J ends lost 8 bases and 8 bases respectively, with 15 bases between them. The germline V gene encodes CDR1 MRHNA and CDR2 SNTAGT. For the CDR3, the DNA is TGTGCCAGCTTCCGACCTACTCACGAAGCTTTCTTT. Translation gives CASFRPTHEAFF.

Here the CDR3 reads CATGTGGNEQFF. CDR3 DNA sequence: TGTGCCACCGGGACAGGCGGGAATGAGCAGTTCTTC. The J gene is TRBJ2-1, the V gene TRBV10-3, with 8 bases lining up with TRBD1. Germline V lookup: CDR1 ENHRY, CDR2 SYGVKD. The CDR3 runs to 12 residues. The trim removed 10 bases at V and 7 bases at J, leaving 6 bases unmatched.

V and J are TRBV5-4 and TRBJ1-2; 11 bases align to TRBD1. The J segment lost 3 bases and the V segment lost 0 bases, leaving 7 bases of the junction unmatched. Looked up from germline, CDR1 is SGHNT and CDR2 is YYREEE (reference sequence). This CDR3 region has 17 residues. The CDR3 reads CASSLVPGQGEYYGYTF. CDR3 coding DNA: TGTGCCAGCAGCTTGGTCCCGGGACAGGGGGAGTACTATGGCTACACCTTC. Full variable domain (outside the CDR3, taken from reference TRBV5-4 and TRBJ1-2): ETGVTQSPTHLIKTRGQQVTLRCSSQSGHNTVSWYQQALGQGPQFIFQYYREEENGRGNFPPRFSGLQFPNYSSELNVNALELDDSALYLCASSLVPGQGEYYGYTFGSGTRLTVV.

The chain couples TRBV7-8 to TRBJ2-1; TRBD1 or TRBD2 may be the D gene (6 bases each). The CDR3 is made up of 15 amino acids. CDR1 is SGHVS, CDR2 FQNEAQ, per germline. The germline V and J ends were trimmed by 5 bases and 7 bases, with 18 bases remaining between them. The CDR3, as DNA: TGTGCCAGCAGCCTGTTCAGCTTAGGGGGGAATGAGCAGTTCTTC. This sequence encodes CASSLFSLGGNEQFF.

The V gene is TRBV11-1, the J gene TRBJ2-1, with D perhaps given as TRBD1 or TRBD2 (6 bases each). V was pared by 0 bases and J by 7 bases, with 19 bases between. CDR1 and CDR2 (germline): SGHAT, FQDESV (reference sequence). The CDR3 totals 17 residues. DNA of the CDR3: TGTGCCAGCAGCTTAGCTAGGGGGGCCCTTAGCAGGAATGAGCAGTTCTTC. Translated, it gives CASSLARGALSRNEQFF.

Only a few counts were recorded for this clone. The chain employs TRBV9 and TRBJ2-5; TRBD1 matches at 7 bases. The end of the DNA is better explained by TRBJ2-7, so the J call may be wrong. Germline V gene sequence: CDR1 SGDLS, CDR2 YYNGEE. The CDR3 is 15 amino acids. The CDR3 region is CASSVVQGPKYEQYF. The CDR3 DNA follows: TGTGCCAGCAGCGTAGTACAGGGGCCCAAATACGAGCAGTACTTC.

The J gene is TRBJ1-6, the V gene TRBV5-1, with 9 bases that match TRBD1. The CDR3 contains 15 residues. The junction had 4 bases not matched to a gene; V was cut back by 2 bases and J by 7 bases. Looked up from germline, CDR1 is SGHRS and CDR2 is YFSETQ. The CDR3 nucleotides are TGCGCCAGCAGCTTAACCGGGACAGGGAATTCACCCCTCCACTTT. Translation gives CASSLTGTGNSPLHF. Full variable domain (remainder filled in from reference TRBV5-1 and TRBJ1-6): KAGVTQTPRYLIKTRGQQVTLSCSPISGHRSVSWYQQTPGQGLQFLFEYFSETQRNKGNFPGRFSGRQFSNSRSEMNVSTLELGDSALYLCASSLTGTGNSPLHFGNGTRLTVT.

V usage is TRBV25-1 and J usage is TRBJ1-5; the D gene is possibly TRBD1 (5 bases). Trimming removed 4 bases at V and 4 bases at J, with 5 bases between. CDR1 and CDR2 from the germline V gene are MGHDK and SYGVNS. The CDR3 runs to 12 residues. The CDR3 DNA reads TGTGCCAGCAGTGGGGGGAATCAGCCCCAGCATTTT. It translates to CASSGGNQPQHF.

This clone was recorded only once. The rearrangement links TRBV5-1 to TRBJ2-3; possible D gene TRBD1, 6 bases. CDR3 length: 15 amino acids. V was trimmed by 3 bases and J by 2 bases, leaving 13 bases between them. The germline gives CDR1 SGHRS, CDR2 YFSETQ. The CDR3 DNA reads as TGCGCCAGCAGCTGGACGGACAGCTACACAGATACGCAGTATTTT. It specifies CASSWTDSYTDTQYF.

The chain carries TRBV4-2 and TRBJ2-7; the D gene could be TRBD1 or TRBD2 (5 bases each). Between the trimmed V and J ends, which lost 0 bases and 3 bases, there was a span of 12 bases. The length of the CDR3 is 15 residues. CDR1 and CDR2 (germline): LGHNA, YNFKEQ. Here the CDR3 reads CASSQDLGRGYEQYF. The CDR3 DNA reads as TGTGCCAGCAGCCAAGATTTGGGACGAGGCTACGAGCAGTACTTC.

The rearrangement joins TRBV6-1 to TRBJ1-1; a possible D gene is TRBD1 (6 bases). Germline loops: CDR1 MNHNS, CDR2 SASEGT. This CDR3 contains 14 residues. Trimming left V 4 bases short and J 3 bases short, with 12 bases between. DNA of the CDR3: TGTGCCAGCAGTGCTACAGGGTGGGACACTGAAGCTTTCTTT. Translated: CASSATGWDTEAFF.

About this clone itself: The same CDR3 also results from other DNA sequences found in this sample. The J gene is TRBJ1-5, the V gene TRBV19; D may be TRBD1 (5 bases). This CDR3 has 15 residues. Trimming took 3 bases from V and 0 from J, leaving 9 bases between them. Per germline, CDR1 LNHDA and CDR2 SQIVND (reference sequence). The DNA for the CDR3 is TGTGCCAGTAGTATTAGGCAGGGTAGCAATCAGCCCCAGCATTTT. This gives the protein CASSIRQGSNQPQHF.

In this sample, this clone turned up once. This rearrangement joins TRBV19 to TRBJ1-5; D call uncertain. CDR1 is LNHDA, CDR2 SQIVND, per germline (reference sequence). CDR3 length equals 14 residues. V was cut by 5 bases and J by 5 bases, with 13 bases left in between. CDR3 nucleotides: TGTGCCAGTAGTCTAGGGCGGAAGGATCAGCCCCAGCATTTT. It is translated as CASSLGRKDQPQHF.

CDR3 region: CASSILAGGTDTQYF. The CDR3, as DNA: TGTGCCAGCAGCATCCTAGCGGGGGGCACAGATACGCAGTATTTT. This chain uses TRBV9 with TRBJ2-3, with 10 bases fitting TRBD2. The CDR3 is made up of 15 amino acids. J lost 1 base, V lost 4 bases, and 3 bases had no gene match. Germline-derived CDR1 and CDR2 are SGDLS and YYNGEE.

This clone appeared a single time. The chain joins TRBV15 to TRBJ2-5; 8 nucleotides line up with TRBD2. The CDR3 covers 15 residues. V trimming: 2 bases; J trimming: 5 bases; junction bases outside the gene matches: 7. From germline, CDR1 is LNHNV and CDR2 YYDKDF (reference sequence). The CDR3 is CATSRPTPGGETQYF. The CDR3 DNA reads TGTGCCACCAGCAGACCTACCCCGGGAGGGGAGACCCAGTACTTC.

V usage is TRBV10-3 and J usage is TRBJ1-1; D might be TRBD1 (5 bases). This CDR3 is 15 amino acids long. The V gene lost 0 bases and the J gene lost 3 bases, with 11 bases spanning the gap. Germline V lookup: CDR1 ENHRY, CDR2 SYGVKD. The CDR3: CAISESGASHTEAFF. In DNA, the CDR3 is TGTGCCATCAGTGAGTCAGGGGCTTCGCACACTGAAGCTTTCTTT.